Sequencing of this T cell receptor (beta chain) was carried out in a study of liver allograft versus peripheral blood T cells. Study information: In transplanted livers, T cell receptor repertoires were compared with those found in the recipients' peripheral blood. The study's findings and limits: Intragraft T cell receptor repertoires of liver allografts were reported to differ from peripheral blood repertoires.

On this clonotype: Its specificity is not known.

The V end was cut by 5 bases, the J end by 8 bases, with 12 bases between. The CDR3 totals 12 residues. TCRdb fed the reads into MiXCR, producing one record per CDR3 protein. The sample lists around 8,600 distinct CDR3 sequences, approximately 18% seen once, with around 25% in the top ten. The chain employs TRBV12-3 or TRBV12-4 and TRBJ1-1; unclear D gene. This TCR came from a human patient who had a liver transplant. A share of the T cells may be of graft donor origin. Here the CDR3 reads CASSQGIGEAFF. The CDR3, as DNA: TGTGCCAGCAGTCAAGGGATAGGGGAAGCTTTCTTT.